This T cell receptor beta chain was identified in a study of blood T cell repertoires in COVID-19. On the study more broadly: Collection of acute and convalescent COVID-19 samples took place in the United States, Italy and Spain. T cells, B-cell-depleted T cells, or PBMCs supplied cDNA or gDNA.

The CDR3 contains 16 residues. With 4 bases removed from V and 6 bases from J, the gap between germline ends came to 22 bases. The germline V gene has CDR1 SGHNT and CDR2 YYREEE (reference sequence). In the original processing: Amplified reference gene primers provided the basis for estimating nucleated cell counts. Assay used: immunoSEQ multiplex PCR; TCRdb lists only in-frame clones, some missing. From that table come the V and J calls and clone size; the DNA was used to work out D and trimming. The sample gives about 180,000 clones, 86% of which show up once; under 25% is in the top ten. The sequence was obtained from an older man with active or convalescent COVID-19. The material sequenced was peripheral blood. V is TRBV5-4 and J is TRBJ1-2; D gene uncertain. The CDR3 DNA is TGTGCCAGCAGCCCTGGCGGTTCCCTCGCTCATGATGGCTACACCTTC. Amino acid sequence: CASSPGGSLAHDGYTF.